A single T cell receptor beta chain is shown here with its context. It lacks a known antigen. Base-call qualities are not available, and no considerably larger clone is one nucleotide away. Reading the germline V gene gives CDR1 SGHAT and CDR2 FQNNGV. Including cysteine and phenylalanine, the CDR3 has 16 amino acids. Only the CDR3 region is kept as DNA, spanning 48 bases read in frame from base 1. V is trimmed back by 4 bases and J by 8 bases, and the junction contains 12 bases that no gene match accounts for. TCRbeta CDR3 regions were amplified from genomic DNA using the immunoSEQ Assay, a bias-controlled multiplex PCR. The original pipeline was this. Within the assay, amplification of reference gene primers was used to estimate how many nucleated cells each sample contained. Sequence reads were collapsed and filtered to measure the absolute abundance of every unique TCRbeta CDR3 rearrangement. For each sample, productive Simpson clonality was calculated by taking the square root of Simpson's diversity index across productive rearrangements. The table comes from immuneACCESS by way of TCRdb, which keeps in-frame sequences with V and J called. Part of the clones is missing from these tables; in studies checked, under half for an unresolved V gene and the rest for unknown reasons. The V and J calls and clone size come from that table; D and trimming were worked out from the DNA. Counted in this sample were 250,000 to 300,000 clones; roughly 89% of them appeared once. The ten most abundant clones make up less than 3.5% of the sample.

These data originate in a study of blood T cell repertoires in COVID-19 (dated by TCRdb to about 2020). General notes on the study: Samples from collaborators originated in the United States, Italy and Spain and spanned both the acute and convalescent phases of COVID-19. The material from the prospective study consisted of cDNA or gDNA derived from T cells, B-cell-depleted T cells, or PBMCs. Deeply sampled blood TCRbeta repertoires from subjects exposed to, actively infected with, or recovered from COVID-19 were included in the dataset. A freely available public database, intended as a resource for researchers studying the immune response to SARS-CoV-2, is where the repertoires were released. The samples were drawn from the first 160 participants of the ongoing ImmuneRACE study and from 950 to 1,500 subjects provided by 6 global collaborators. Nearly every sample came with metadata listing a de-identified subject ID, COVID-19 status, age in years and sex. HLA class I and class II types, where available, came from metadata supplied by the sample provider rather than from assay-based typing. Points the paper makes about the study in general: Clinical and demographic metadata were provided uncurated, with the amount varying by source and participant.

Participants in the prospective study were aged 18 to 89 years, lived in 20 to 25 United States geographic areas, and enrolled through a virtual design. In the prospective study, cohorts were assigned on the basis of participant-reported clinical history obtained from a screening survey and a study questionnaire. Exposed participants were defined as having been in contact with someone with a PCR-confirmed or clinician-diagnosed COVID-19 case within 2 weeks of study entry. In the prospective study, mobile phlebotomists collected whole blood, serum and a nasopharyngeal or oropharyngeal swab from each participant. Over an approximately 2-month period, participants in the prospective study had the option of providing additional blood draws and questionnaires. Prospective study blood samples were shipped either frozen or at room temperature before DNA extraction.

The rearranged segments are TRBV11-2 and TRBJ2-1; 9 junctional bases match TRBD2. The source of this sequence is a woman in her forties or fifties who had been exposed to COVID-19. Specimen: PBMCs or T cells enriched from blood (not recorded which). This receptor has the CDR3 CASSSGGGASLDEQFF. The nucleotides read TGTGCCAGCAGCTCTGGCGGGGGGGCCTCACTGGATGAGCAGTTCTTC.